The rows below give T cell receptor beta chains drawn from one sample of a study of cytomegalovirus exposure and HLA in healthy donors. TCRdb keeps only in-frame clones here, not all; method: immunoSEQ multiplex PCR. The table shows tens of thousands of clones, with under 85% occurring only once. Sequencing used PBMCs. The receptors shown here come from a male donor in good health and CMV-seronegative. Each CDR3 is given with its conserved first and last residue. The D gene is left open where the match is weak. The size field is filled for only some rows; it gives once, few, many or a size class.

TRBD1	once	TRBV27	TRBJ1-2	CASSPGQGDGYTF	TGTGCCAGCAGTCCGGGACAGGGAGATGGCTACACCTTC
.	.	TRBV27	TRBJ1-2	CASSLKGVYGYTF	TGTGCCAGCAGTTTAAAAGGGGTCTATGGCTACACCTTC
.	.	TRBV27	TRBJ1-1	CASSLVGLSTEAFF	TGTGCCAGCAGTTTAGTAGGACTAAGCACTGAAGCTTTCTTT
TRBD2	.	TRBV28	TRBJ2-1	CASSAAGGFDNEQFF	TGTGCCAGCAGTGCGGCGGGGGGGTTTGACAATGAGCAGTTCTTC
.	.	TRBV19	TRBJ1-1	CASRPLSMRGAFF	TGTGCCAGTAGGCCTTTGAGTATGCGCGGCGCTTTCTTT
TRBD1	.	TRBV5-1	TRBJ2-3	CASSLGQGVPDTQYF	TGCGCCAGCAGCTTGGGACAGGGGGTCCCAGATACGCAGTATTTT
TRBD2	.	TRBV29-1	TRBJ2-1	CSVIRLAGVLDNEQFF	TGCAGCGTTATTAGACTAGCGGGAGTTCTCGACAATGAGCAGTTCTTC
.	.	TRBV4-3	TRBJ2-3	CASSQADSSTTDTQYF	TGCGCCAGCAGCCAGGCGGACAGTTCTACCACAGATACGCAGTATTTT
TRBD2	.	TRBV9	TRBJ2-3	CASSHTGTSGSFDTQYF	TGTGCCAGCAGCCACACAGGCACTAGCGGGAGTTTCGATACGCAGTATTTT
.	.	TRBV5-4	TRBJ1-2	CASSLSTANYGYTF	TGTGCCAGCAGCTTAAGCACAGCTAACTATGGCTACACCTTC
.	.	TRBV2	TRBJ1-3	CASSDFSPGGANTIYF	TGTGCCAGCAGTGATTTCTCCCCGGGAGGGGCGAACACCATATATTTT
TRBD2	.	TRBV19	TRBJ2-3	CASSQGASGGYTDTQYF	TGTGCCAGTTCCCAAGGAGCTAGCGGGGGATACACAGATACGCAGTATTTT
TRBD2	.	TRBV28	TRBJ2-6	CASSLTGGYSGANVLTF	TGTGCCAGCAGTTTAACGGGGGGATACTCTGGGGCCAACGTCCTGACTTTC
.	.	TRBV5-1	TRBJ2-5	CASSLGLSGDQETQYF	TGCGCCAGCAGCTTGGGTTTATCAGGTGACCAAGAGACCCAGTACTTC
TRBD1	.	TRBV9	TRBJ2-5	CASGTGTGVGETQYF	TGTGCCAGCGGAACCGGGACAGGGGTTGGAGAGACCCAGTACTTC
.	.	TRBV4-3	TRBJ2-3	CASSQDLGGGPDTQYF	TGCGCCAGCAGCCAAGATCTAGGGGGGGGGCCAGATACGCAGTATTTT
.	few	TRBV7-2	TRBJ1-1	CASSLDGTEAFF	TGTGCCAGCAGCTTAGACGGTACTGAAGCTTTCTTT
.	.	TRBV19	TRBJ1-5	CASSISGSNQPQHF	TGTGCCAGTAGTATATCAGGGAGCAATCAGCCCCAGCATTTT
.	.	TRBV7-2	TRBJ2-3	CASSLISTADTQYF	TGTGCCAGCAGCTTAATTAGCACCGCAGATACGCAGTATTTT
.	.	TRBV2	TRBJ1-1	CASSEDRAAGNTEAFF	TGTGCCAGCAGTGAGGATCGCGCGGCGGGGAACACTGAAGCTTTCTTT
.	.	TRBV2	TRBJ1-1	CASSRGLSGGYTEAFF	TGTGCCAGCAGCCGGGGTCTATCGGGGGGCTACACTGAAGCTTTCTTT
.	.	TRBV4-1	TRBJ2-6	CASSPSGANVLTF	TGCGCCAGCAGCCCGAGTGGGGCCAACGTCCTGACTTTC
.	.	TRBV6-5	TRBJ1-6	CASSYTGQYNSPLHF	TGTGCCAGCAGTTACACCGGACAGTATAATTCACCCCTCCACTTT
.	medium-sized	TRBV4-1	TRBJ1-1	CASSLPDSNTEAFF	TGCGCCAGCAGCCTGCCGGACAGTAACACTGAAGCTTTCTTT
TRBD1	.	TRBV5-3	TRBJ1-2	CARSHWPPGQYYGYTF	TGTGCCAGAAGCCACTGGCCCCCGGGACAGTACTATGGCTACACCTTC
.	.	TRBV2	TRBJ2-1	CASSRQGPNNEQFF	TGTGCCAGCAGTCGGCAGGGGCCTAACAATGAGCAGTTCTTC
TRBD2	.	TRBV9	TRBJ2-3	CASSAGLAGGRTDTQYF	TGTGCCAGCAGCGCGGGACTAGCGGGGGGCCGCACAGATACGCAGTATTTT
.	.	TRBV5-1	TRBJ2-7	CASSLDQPGEQYF	TGCGCCAGCAGCTTGGACCAACCGGGAGAGCAGTACTTC
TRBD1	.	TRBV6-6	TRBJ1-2	CASSSRTGGAYGYTF	TGTGCCAGCAGTAGTAGGACAGGGGGCGCCTATGGCTACACCTTC